These 6 T cell receptor beta chains were all obtained from the same sample, sequenced in a study of cytomegalovirus exposure and HLA in healthy donors. PCR used 60 Vbeta primers and 13 Jbeta primers. TCRdb's table, derived via immunoSEQ multiplex PCR, lists solely in-frame clones and lacks some. In the table there are about 140,000 clones, about 75% of which are singletons. The sequencing sample was made of PBMCs. The receptors derive from a man aged 18 to 29 in good health and CMV-seronegative.

The chain employs TRBV2 and TRBJ2-2, with TRBD1 matching 7 bases. CDR1 and CDR2 from the germline V gene are SNHLY and FYNNEI. The CDR3 is 15 residues long. J gave up 3 bases and V 5 bases, and 6 bases lay outside the gene matches. CDR3: CASSLPGQYTGELFF. The CDR3 nucleotides read TGTGCCAGCAGTCTTCCGGGACAGTACACCGGGGAGCTGTTTTTT.

The chain couples TRBV6-5 to TRBJ2-4, with D unresolved. Germline loops: CDR1 MNHEY, CDR2 SVGAGI. The CDR3 runs 16 residues. Trimming took 4 bases from V and 3 from J, leaving 16 bases between them. In DNA, the CDR3 is TGTGCCAGCAGTTTTACCGCAGACATTTACAAAAACATTCAGTACTTC. This encodes CASSFTADIYKNIQYF.

The chain links TRBV7-2 to TRBJ2-2; the match to TRBD2 covers 14 bases. Trimming cost V 6 bases and J 6 bases; bases outside gene matches: 3. In germline, CDR1 is SGHTA, CDR2 FQGNSA. The CDR3 is 15 residues long. The CDR3 nucleotides read TGTGCCAGCAGGCCGGGACTAGCGGGAGCCGGGGAGCTGTTTTTT. Protein product: CASRPGLAGAGELFF.

J is TRBJ2-7 and V is TRBV19; no firm D call. Germline V gives CDR1 LNHDA, CDR2 SQIVND (reference sequence). The CDR3 sequence is 12 residues long. Deletions cut 3 bases from V and 3 bases from J, with 6 bases between. The CDR3 nucleotides read TGTGCCAGTAGTATCGGCGGCTACGAGCAGTACTTC. Its protein is CASSIGGYEQYF.

About this clone itself: Other DNA sequences in the sample encode the same CDR3. The rearrangement uses TRBV6-5 and TRBJ1-6, with TRBD1 matching 7 bases. Germline lookup yields CDR1 MNHEY and CDR2 SVGAGI. V lost 2 bases to trimming and J lost 8 bases; unmatched junction nucleotides: 9. This CDR3 has 16 residues. The DNA for the CDR3 is TGTGCCAGCAGTTACGCCGAGACAGGGAGTTATTCACCCCTCCACTTT. It is translated as CASSYAETGSYSPLHF.

The CDR3 region has the DNA TGTGCCAGCGGGGACAGGGACTATGGCTACACCTTC. Translated, it gives CASGDRDYGYTF. V gene TRBV11-2 combines with J gene TRBJ1-2; TRBD1 agrees at 9 bases. The CDR3 covers 12 residues. Germline assignment: CDR1 SGHAT and CDR2 FQNNGV. V lost 8 bases and J lost 3; bases outside the gene matches: 1. Full variable domain (remainder filled in from reference TRBV11-2 and TRBJ1-2): EAGVAQSPRYKIIEKRQSVAFWCNPISGHATLYWYQQILGQGPKLLIQFQNNGVVDDSQLPKDRFSAERLKGVDSTLKIQPAKLEDSAVYLCASGDRDYGYTFGSGTRLTVV.